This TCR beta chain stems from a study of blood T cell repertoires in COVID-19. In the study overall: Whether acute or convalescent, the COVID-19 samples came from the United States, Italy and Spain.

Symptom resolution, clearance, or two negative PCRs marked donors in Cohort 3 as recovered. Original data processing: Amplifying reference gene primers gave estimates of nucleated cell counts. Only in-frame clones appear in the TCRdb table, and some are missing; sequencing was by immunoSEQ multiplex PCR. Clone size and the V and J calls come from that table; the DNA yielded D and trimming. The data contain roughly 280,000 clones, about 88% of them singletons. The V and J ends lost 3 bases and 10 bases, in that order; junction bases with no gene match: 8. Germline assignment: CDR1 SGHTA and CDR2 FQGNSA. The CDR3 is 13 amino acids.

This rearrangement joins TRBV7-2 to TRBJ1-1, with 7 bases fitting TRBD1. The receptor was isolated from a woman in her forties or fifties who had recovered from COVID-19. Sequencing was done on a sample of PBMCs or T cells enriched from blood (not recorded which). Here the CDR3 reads CASSLTGFRGAFF. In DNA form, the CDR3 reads TGTGCCAGCAGCTTGACAGGGTTTCGCGGAGCTTTCTTT. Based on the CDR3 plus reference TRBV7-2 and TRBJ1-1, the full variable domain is GAGVSQSPSNKVTEKGKDVELRCDPISGHTALYWYRQSLGQGLEFLIYFQGNSAPDKSGLPSDRFSAERTGGSVSTLTIQRTQQEDSAVYLCASSLTGFRGAFFGQGTRLTVV.